This TCR beta chain was captured in a study of cytomegalovirus exposure and HLA in healthy donors. The PCR employed 60 Vbeta primers together with 13 Jbeta primers. Clones were read by immunoSEQ multiplex PCR, and TCRdb kept only the in-frame ones, dropping some. The sample includes 150,000 to 200,000 clones, 82% of them seen just once. This clone was seen only a few times. This CDR3 is built from 19 residues. V dropped 2 bases and J dropped 5; count of bases not matched to a gene: 14. Germline values: CDR1 SEHNR, CDR2 FQNEAQ (reference sequence). Source material: PBMCs. The rearrangement joins TRBV7-9 to TRBJ2-1; 11 positions match TRBD2. This TCR was sampled from a boy aged 2 to 9 in good health and CMV-seronegative. CDR3 nucleotide sequence: TGTGCCAGCAGCTTACCCATGCTACTAGCGGGGGACGTCGACAATGAGCAGTTCTTC. Translated: CASSLPMLLAGDVDNEQFF. The full variable domain, rest sourced from reference TRBV7-9 and TRBJ2-1, is DTGVSQNPRHKITKRGQNVTFRCDPISEHNRLYWYRQTLGQGPEFLTYFQNEAQLEKSRLLSDRFSAERPKGSFSTLEIQRTEQGDSAMYLCASSLPMLLAGDVDNEQFFGPGTRLTVL.